These T cell receptor beta chains were read from a single sample in a study of blood T cell repertoires in COVID-19. Sequenced by immunoSEQ multiplex PCR; TCRdb stores in-frame clones only, minus some. The sample has 130,000 or so clones; approximately 80% are singletons. Source material: peripheral blood. All receptors come from a woman aged 55-75 years with acute or convalescent COVID-19. Each CDR3 is given with its conserved first and last residue. A D gene is named only where the DNA matches it firmly. Clone size is shown for a subset of rows, as once, few, many or a class of expanded clone.

j_gene: TRBJ2-7
abundance: -
d_gene: TRBD1
v_gene: TRBV5-1
CDR3nt: TGCGCCAGCAGCTCCGGGACAGGGTTTGCCGAGCAGTACTTC
CDR3aa: CASSSGTGFAEQYF

j_gene: TRBJ2-2
abundance: -
d_gene: -
v_gene: TRBV5-6
CDR3nt: TGTGCCAGCAGCTTGGACTGGTCCGGGGAGCTGTTTTTT
CDR3aa: CASSLDWSGELFF

j_gene: TRBJ1-6
abundance: -
d_gene: TRBD1
v_gene: TRBV25-1
CDR3nt: TGTGCCAGCAGTGTTCGCCGCGGGACAGGATATAATTCACCCCTCCACTTT
CDR3aa: CASSVRRGTGYNSPLHF

j_gene: TRBJ1-5
abundance: -
d_gene: -
v_gene: TRBV24-1
CDR3nt: TGTGCCACCTCCACAGGGAACACCCGCAATCAGCCCCAGCATTTT
CDR3aa: CATSTGNTRNQPQHF

j_gene: TRBJ1-2
abundance: -
d_gene: TRBD1
v_gene: TRBV9
CDR3nt: TGTGCCAGCAGCGTAGCGACAGGGAAGATAAACTATGGCTACACCTTC
CDR3aa: CASSVATGKINYGYTF

j_gene: TRBJ1-2
abundance: -
d_gene: -
v_gene: TRBV10-3
CDR3nt: TGTGCCATCAGTCAGGGCTATGGCTACACCTTC
CDR3aa: CAISQGYGYTF

j_gene: TRBJ2-2
abundance: -
d_gene: TRBD2
v_gene: TRBV5-1
CDR3nt: TGCGCCAGCAGCCCAAATCAGGGGACTAGCCAAAACACCGGGGAGCTGTTTTTT
CDR3aa: CASSPNQGTSQNTGELFF

j_gene: TRBJ2-1
abundance: -
d_gene: -
v_gene: TRBV3-1/TRBV3-2
CDR3nt: TGTGCCAGCAGCCAAGGTAACATATACAATGAGCAGTTCTTC
CDR3aa: CASSQGNIYNEQFF

j_gene: TRBJ2-2
abundance: few
d_gene: -
v_gene: TRBV5-1
CDR3nt: TGCGCCAGCAGCTCCGGACAGAACACCGGGGAGCTGTTTTTT
CDR3aa: CASSSGQNTGELFF

j_gene: TRBJ2-5
abundance: -
d_gene: TRBD2
v_gene: TRBV30
CDR3nt: TGTGCCTGGGTAGCGGGGGGTTCAGAGACCCAGTACTTC
CDR3aa: CAWVAGGSETQYF

j_gene: TRBJ1-4
abundance: -
d_gene: TRBD1
v_gene: TRBV3-1/TRBV3-2
CDR3nt: TGTGCCAGCAGGTACCAGGGGGCGAGCGGAAAACTGTTTTTT
CDR3aa: CASRYQGASGKLFF

j_gene: TRBJ2-3
abundance: -
d_gene: TRBD2
v_gene: TRBV11-2
CDR3nt: TGTGCCAGCAGCTTAGAAGAGACTAGCGGGGTGAACACAGATACGCAGTATTTT
CDR3aa: CASSLEETSGVNTDTQYF

j_gene: TRBJ2-7
abundance: -
d_gene: TRBD2
v_gene: TRBV3-1/TRBV3-2
CDR3nt: TGTGCCAGCAGCGGAAGCGGGGTCTACGAGCAGTACTTC
CDR3aa: CASSGSGVYEQYF

j_gene: TRBJ1-1
abundance: -
d_gene: -
v_gene: TRBV7-9
CDR3nt: TGTGCCAGCAGCTTAGAGGTAGAGGGTGGAGCTTTCTTT
CDR3aa: CASSLEVEGGAFF

j_gene: TRBJ2-2
abundance: -
d_gene: -
v_gene: TRBV18
CDR3nt: TGTGCCAGCTCACCAGCTATGAACACCGGGGAGCTGTTTTTT
CDR3aa: CASSPAMNTGELFF

j_gene: TRBJ2-3
abundance: -
d_gene: -
v_gene: TRBV13
CDR3nt: TGTGCCAGCAGCTTTTATACAGATACGCAGTATTTT
CDR3aa: CASSFYTDTQYF

j_gene: TRBJ1-6
abundance: -
d_gene: -
v_gene: TRBV19
CDR3nt: TGTGCCAGTAGTATGGGACAAAATAATTCACCCCTCCACTTT
CDR3aa: CASSMGQNNSPLHF

j_gene: TRBJ1-5
abundance: -
d_gene: TRBD1
v_gene: TRBV12-3/TRBV12-4
CDR3nt: TGTGCCAGCAGTCGGACAGGTAGGCAGCCCCAGCATTTT
CDR3aa: CASSRTGRQPQHF

j_gene: TRBJ1-1
abundance: -
d_gene: -
v_gene: TRBV25-1
CDR3nt: TGTGCCAGCACTCAAAGCTCCGTAGCGAACACTGAAGCTTTCTTT
CDR3aa: CASTQSSVANTEAFF

j_gene: TRBJ1-1
abundance: -
d_gene: -
v_gene: TRBV28
CDR3nt: TGTGCCAGCAGCCTACCGAAGGGGGAGAACACTGAAGCTTTCTTT
CDR3aa: CASSLPKGENTEAFF

j_gene: TRBJ1-1
abundance: -
d_gene: -
v_gene: TRBV7-8
CDR3nt: TGTGCCAGCAGCCCGTTGAACACTGAAGCTTTCTTT
CDR3aa: CASSPLNTEAFF

j_gene: TRBJ1-4
abundance: -
d_gene: -
v_gene: TRBV7-8
CDR3nt: TGTGCCAGCAGCCCCCCGGAGGGGATTGAAAAACTGTTTTTT
CDR3aa: CASSPPEGIEKLFF

j_gene: TRBJ1-2
abundance: -
d_gene: -
v_gene: TRBV27
CDR3nt: TGTGCCAGCAGTTTATCCGGCGGAGGTTCCTATGGCTACACCTTC
CDR3aa: CASSLSGGGSYGYTF

j_gene: TRBJ2-2
abundance: once
d_gene: -
v_gene: TRBV7-2
CDR3nt: TGTGCCAGCAGCCCGGACAGTCTTACCGGGGAGCTGTTTTTT
CDR3aa: CASSPDSLTGELFF

j_gene: TRBJ2-1
abundance: -
d_gene: TRBD2
v_gene: TRBV5-1
CDR3nt: TGCGCCAGCAGCTTGGGTCTAGCGGGGGGGCTTAGTATTCATGAGCAGTTCTTC
CDR3aa: CASSLGLAGGLSIHEQFF

j_gene: TRBJ1-1
abundance: -
d_gene: TRBD1
v_gene: TRBV2
CDR3nt: TGTGCCAGCAGTGAGTTCGGGACAGAAGACACTGAAGCTTTCTTT
CDR3aa: CASSEFGTEDTEAFF

j_gene: TRBJ2-3
abundance: -
d_gene: -
v_gene: TRBV9
CDR3nt: TGTGCCAGCAGCGTAGACCCTACGCCAGATACGCAGTATTTT
CDR3aa: CASSVDPTPDTQYF

j_gene: TRBJ2-7
abundance: -
d_gene: TRBD1
v_gene: TRBV7-9
CDR3nt: TGTGCCAGCAGCTTCCGGGACAGGCCTTACGAGCAGTACTTC
CDR3aa: CASSFRDRPYEQYF

j_gene: TRBJ2-1
abundance: -
d_gene: -
v_gene: TRBV12-3/TRBV12-4
CDR3nt: TGTGCCAGCAGTTTTCTCTTTGATGAGCAGTTCTTC
CDR3aa: CASSFLFDEQFF

j_gene: TRBJ1-4
abundance: -
d_gene: TRBD1
v_gene: TRBV6-4
CDR3nt: TGTGCCAGCAGCCCGACAGGGAGAGAAAAACTGTTTTTT
CDR3aa: CASSPTGREKLFF

j_gene: TRBJ1-2
abundance: -
d_gene: -
v_gene: TRBV6-1
CDR3nt: TGTGCCAGCAGTGAAATGACAGGCTATGGCTACACCTTC
CDR3aa: CASSEMTGYGYTF

j_gene: TRBJ1-3
abundance: -
d_gene: -
v_gene: TRBV6-5
CDR3nt: TGTGCCAGCAGTTACGATGGGGCTTCGGGAAACACCATATATTTT
CDR3aa: CASSYDGASGNTIYF

j_gene: TRBJ1-2
abundance: -
d_gene: TRBD1
v_gene: TRBV12-3/TRBV12-4
CDR3nt: TGTGCCAGCCGGGCAGGGGGACGGTATGGCTACACCTTC
CDR3aa: CASRAGGRYGYTF